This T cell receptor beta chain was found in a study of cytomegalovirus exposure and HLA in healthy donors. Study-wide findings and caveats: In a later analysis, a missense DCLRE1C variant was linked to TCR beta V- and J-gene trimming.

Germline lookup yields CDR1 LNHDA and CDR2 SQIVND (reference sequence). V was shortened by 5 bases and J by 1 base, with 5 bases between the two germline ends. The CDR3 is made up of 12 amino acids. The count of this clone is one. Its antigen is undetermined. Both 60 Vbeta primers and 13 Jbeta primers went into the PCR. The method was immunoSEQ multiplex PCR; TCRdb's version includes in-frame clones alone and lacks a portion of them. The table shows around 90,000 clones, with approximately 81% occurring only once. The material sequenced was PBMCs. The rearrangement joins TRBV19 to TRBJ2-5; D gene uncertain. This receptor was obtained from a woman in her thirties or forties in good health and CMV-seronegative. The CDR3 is CASSPGQETQYF. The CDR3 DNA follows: TGTGCCAGTAGTCCGGGCCAAGAGACCCAGTACTTC.